Below, 9 T cell receptor beta chains from the same sample are listed, as sequenced in a study of T cell changes during pregnancy in multiple sclerosis. TCRdb's table, derived via immunoSEQ multiplex PCR, lists solely in-frame clones and lacks some. This table holds nearly 60,000 clones, about 90% found once. This material consisted of CD4+ T cells from peripheral blood mononuclear cells, taken after pregnancy. The origin of the receptors is a female donor in good health, enrolled as a control in a pregnancy study.

The chain joins TRBV4-3 to TRBJ1-1, with D unclear. Trimming pared 1 base from V and 4 bases from J, leaving 16 bases between. This CDR3 is built from 16 residues. The germline gives CDR1 LGHNA, CDR2 YSLEER. The CDR3 coding sequence is TGCGCCAGCAGCCAAGTTCAAGACCCGCGGGGCACTGAAGCTTTCTTT. It yields the protein CASSQVQDPRGTEAFF.

This rearrangement joins TRBV4-2 to TRBJ2-3, with 8 nucleotides matching TRBD1. CDR3 length: 14 residues. Germline V CDR1 and CDR2: LGHNA, YNFKEQ. V was pared by 6 bases and J by 5 bases, with 7 bases of the junction left unmatched. The CDR3 reads CASRPTGAGDTQYF. CDR3 coding DNA: TGTGCCAGCAGGCCGACAGGGGCGGGAGATACGCAGTATTTT.

This chain uses TRBV29-1 with TRBJ1-1; 7 nucleotides agree with TRBD1. The CDR3 contains 13 residues. Germline V gene lookup returns CDR1 SQVTM and CDR2 ANQGSEA. V lost 8 bases and J lost 5; bases outside the gene matches: 11. The CDR3 here is CSSGGAGGTEAFF. The CDR3 DNA follows: TGCAGCTCCGGGGGGGCAGGGGGGACTGAAGCTTTCTTT.

This clone was counted a single time. The chain links TRBV6-5 to TRBJ2-3, with 8 bases identical to TRBD2. Germline V gene lookup returns CDR1 MNHEY and CDR2 SVGAGI. The CDR3 extends over 15 amino acids. Trimming took 6 bases from V and 2 from J; bases not matched to a gene: 7. The CDR3 is CASSPSLAVTDTQYF. The CDR3 DNA is TGTGCCAGCAGCCCGTCACTAGCGGTCACAGATACGCAGTATTTT.

The chain recombines TRBV9 with TRBJ1-2; a possible D gene is TRBD1 (6 bases). The CDR3 extends over 15 amino acids. V lost 4 bases and J 4 bases, leaving 17 bases between the germline ends. The V gene's germline CDR1 is SGDLS and CDR2 YYNGEE. For the CDR3, the DNA is TGTGCCAGCAGCCTAGGGACATCTACGGGCTATGGCTACACCTTC. Encoded protein: CASSLGTSTGYGYTF. The whole variable domain, filled in from reference TRBV9 and TRBJ1-2, reads DSGVTQTPKHLITATGQRVTLRCSPRSGDLSVYWYQQSLDQGLQFLIQYYNGEERAKGNILERFSAQQFPDLHSELNLSSLELGDSALYFCASSLGTSTGYGYTFGSGTRLTVV.

The V and J genes are TRBV7-8 and TRBJ1-5, with unresolved D. The V end was cut by 3 bases, the J end by 0 bases, with 9 bases between. The length of the CDR3 is 15 residues. Germline CDR1 is SGHVS and CDR2 is FQNEAQ. CDR3 residues: CASSLGSTSNQPQHF. DNA for the CDR3: TGTGCCAGCAGCTTGGGCAGTACTAGCAATCAGCCCCAGCATTTT.

The chain uses TRBV30 and TRBJ1-2; D may be TRBD1 (6 bases). Germline lookup yields CDR1 GTSNPN and CDR2 SVGIG (reference sequence). Trimming left V 2 bases short and J 7 bases short, with 14 bases between. There are 13 residues in the CDR3. The CDR3 spells CAWSPGRTVGYTF. DNA for the CDR3: TGTGCCTGGAGTCCCGGCCGGACAGTTGGCTACACCTTC.

The chain carries TRBV5-1 and TRBJ1-1, with D possibly TRBD1 on 5 matching bases. Germline values: CDR1 SGHRS, CDR2 YFSETQ. The CDR3 sequence is 14 residues long. The V end was cut by 0 bases, the J end by 3 bases, with 9 bases between. The CDR3 DNA follows: TGCGCCAGCAGCTTGGGACAGCTCGACACTGAAGCTTTCTTT. Encoded protein: CASSLGQLDTEAFF.

The rearrangement uses TRBV7-9 and TRBJ2-7; 7 bases are a match to TRBD1. There are 16 residues in the CDR3. V was clipped by 4 bases and J by 0 bases; unmatched bases: 9. Looked up from germline, CDR1 is SEHNR and CDR2 is FQNEAQ (reference sequence). The chain's CDR3 is CASSYPGQESSYEQYF. The CDR3 DNA is TGTGCCAGCAGCTACCCAGGACAGGAGAGCTCCTACGAGCAGTACTTC.